This T cell receptor beta chain was identified in a study of T-cell memory formation after mild COVID-19. Study as a whole: The two donors had largely donor-specific TCR clusters. General study findings and limits: Chiefly within CM and EM were the contracting CD4+ clones; CD8+ ones were within EMRA. Confirmation of SARS-CoV-2 specificity was lacking for second-wave clones peaking day 37.

The germline gives CDR1 SEHNR, CDR2 FQNEAQ (reference sequence). The CDR3 length is 15 residues. V was pared by 4 bases and J by 4 bases, with 7 bases of the junction left unmatched. In regard to this clonotype: What it binds is unknown.

TCRdb reprocessed the 5' RACE reads via MiXCR and lists one record per CDR3 protein. This table has a few hundred thousand distinct CDR3 sequences, less than 25% appearing once. The sequenced sample consisted of PBMCs or a T cell subset sorted from them (not recorded which). This TCR came from an adult woman who had mild COVID-19 (a few samples of this study predate the infection). Cell type and time point are not known. The chain recombines TRBV7-9 with TRBJ1-5, with TRBD1 identical over 7 bases. The CDR3 loop is CASSYAGTENQPQHF. CDR3 DNA: TGTGCCAGCAGCTACGCCGGGACAGAGAATCAGCCCCAGCATTTT.